The sequence of this TCR beta chain was determined in a study of T cell repertoires in cytomegalovirus infection. Overall study: Indications came from public TCR beta signatures; they pointed to CMV infection and to a matching HLA type. General observations from the study: Predominance within the ex vivo response was attributable to HLA-C-restricted CMV-specific TCR beta clonotypes.

Losses at the gene ends were 5 bases for V and 3 bases for J; bases not matched to a gene: 7. Germline V gene lookup returns CDR1 SGHAT and CDR2 FQNNGV. The length of the CDR3 is 16 residues. TCRdb reprocessed the reads via MiXCR and lists one record per CDR3 protein. Of approximately 990,000 distinct CDR3 sequences listed, around 30% are singletons. Concerning this clonotype: Its antigen is still unknown.

The gene calls are TRBV11-2 and TRBJ2-2, with 9 bases that match TRBD2. The source is a human donor in good health (CMV status not recorded). Some clones in this sample may be carry-over from other donors' samples. The input for sequencing was cultured CD8+ T cells from PBMCs, taken from culture after CMV antigen stimulation. The CDR3 DNA is TGTGCCAGCAGCCCCTGGCGGGGGGGCTACACCGGGGAGCTGTTTTTT. This translates into CASSPWRGGYTGELFF. Looking up the rest from reference TRBV11-2 and TRBJ2-2 gives the full variable domain: EAGVAQSPRYKIIEKRQSVAFWCNPISGHATLYWYQQILGQGPKLLIQFQNNGVVDDSQLPKDRFSAERLKGVDSTLKIQPAKLEDSAVYLCASSPWRGGYTGELFFGEGSRLTVL.